The 8 T cell receptor beta chains below were found in one sample sequenced in a study of blood T cell repertoires in COVID-19. The protocol was immunoSEQ multiplex PCR, while the TCRdb copy is restricted to in-frame clones and leaves out a portion. The table records 60,000 to 100,000 clones, 70% to 90% of them present only once. Material: peripheral blood. These TCRs come from a man in his forties or fifties with active COVID-19.

The chain couples TRBV5-1 to TRBJ2-1; 9 bases fit TRBD2. This CDR3 contains 17 residues. Germline V CDR1 and CDR2: SGHRS, YFSETQ. V dropped 0 bases and J dropped 0; count of bases not matched to a gene: 4. CDR3 amino acids: CASSLEAGGSSYNEQFF. The CDR3 DNA is TGCGCCAGCAGCTTGGAAGCGGGGGGAAGCTCCTACAATGAGCAGTTCTTC.

The chain joins TRBV27 to TRBJ2-3; D is possibly TRBD2 (5 bases). The V end was cut by 5 bases, the J end by 1 base, with 19 bases between. The CDR3 totals 17 residues. Germline assignment: CDR1 MNHEY and CDR2 SMNVEV (reference sequence). CDR3 sequence (DNA): TGTGCCAGCAGTCACATCCAACTAGTCTCTGGCACAGATACGCAGTATTTT. It specifies CASSHIQLVSGTDTQYF.

The chain uses TRBV5-6 and TRBJ1-2; D not certain. There are 14 residues in the CDR3. The V gene lost 6 bases and the J gene lost 8 bases, with 20 bases spanning the gap. Per germline, CDR1 SGHDT and CDR2 YYEEEE. CDR3 residues: CASINFGRGQGYTF. The DNA for the CDR3 is TGTGCCAGCATCAACTTTGGGCGAGGGCAGGGCTACACCTTC.

The gene calls are TRBV2 and TRBJ1-2; D uncertain. This CDR3 contains 13 residues. The germline V and J ends were trimmed by 5 bases and 3 bases, with 10 bases remaining between them. The germline V gene encodes CDR1 SNHLY and CDR2 FYNNEI. CDR3 amino acids: CASSLEVDYGYTF. CDR3 nucleotide sequence: TGTGCCAGCAGTTTAGAAGTAGACTATGGCTACACCTTC.

V gene TRBV12-3 or TRBV12-4 combines with J gene TRBJ1-1; D remains ambiguous. This CDR3 is built from 12 residues. V lost 9 bases and J 1 base, leaving 9 bases between the germline ends. The CDR3 DNA sequence: TGTGCCAGTGTTTATAGGAACACTGAAGCTTTCTTT. Residues: CASVYRNTEAFF.

The chain links TRBV5-6 to TRBJ2-5; 9 bases align to TRBD2. Germline V CDR1 and CDR2: SGHDT, YYEEEE. V shed 4 bases, J shed 2 bases, and the junction held 9 bases outside the gene matches. The length of the CDR3 is 16 residues. The CDR3 loop reads CASSLGPSGAQETQYF. The CDR3 DNA is TGTGCCAGCAGCCTGGGCCCTAGCGGGGCACAAGAGACCCAGTACTTC.

Ten or more counts support this clone. Other DNA sequences of this sample code for an identical CDR3. The rearrangement links TRBV5-1 to TRBJ1-6; 7 bases map to TRBD1. J lost 5 bases, V lost 0 bases, and 5 bases had no gene match. Germline lookup yields CDR1 SGHRS and CDR2 YFSETQ. This CDR3 is built from 16 residues. The CDR3 sequence is CASSLVQGGDNSPLHF. DNA for the CDR3: TGCGCCAGCAGCTTGGTTCAGGGGGGCGATAATTCACCCCTCCACTTT.

The chain has TRBV21-1 and TRBJ1-5. TRBV21-1 is annotated as a pseudogene. The CDR3 is 17 residues long. This chain's CDR3 is CASSPFRGKIVNQPQHF. The CDR3 coding sequence is TGTGCCAGCAGTCCCTTCCGGGGGAAGATCGTCAATCAGCCCCAGCATTTT.